This TCR beta chain comes out of a study of CD8+CD57+ T cells in acquired aplastic anemia. Across the study: Recorded DNA amounts for sorted CD4+ and CD8+ cells had an average of approximately 3 ug.

Study outcomes and limitations: Some 27 CD8+ CDR3 sequences were shared between patients and controls.

As concerns this clonotype: No antigen is known for it. At one of its ends the junction is not consistent with the germline gene, which may arise from a read error.

Patients who underwent sequencing had shown CD8+CD57+ cell expansion by flow cytometry. CDR3 and TCR beta VDJ profiling relied on genomic DNA as the template. TCRdb used MiXCR to reprocess the reads, holding one entry per CDR3 protein. The table lists just over 450,000 distinct CDR3 sequences, approximately 32% of them singletons. Germline V gene sequence: CDR1 SGHAT, CDR2 FQNNGV. The CDR3 is made up of 17 amino acids. The sequence derives from a human donor with aplastic anemia. The sequencing sample was made of sorted CD4+, CD8+, or CD8+CD57+ T cells (not recorded which) from PBMCs. The V call is TRBV11-2, the J call TRBJ2-2, with TRBD2 matching over 7 bases. The CDR3 loop is CASSLVGGTTYTGELFF. CDR3 DNA sequence: TGTGCCAGCAGCTTAGTTGGTGGGACTACCTACACCGGAGAGCTGTTTTTT.